These 15 T cell receptor beta chains were sequenced from one sample in a study of blood T cell repertoires in COVID-19. TCRdb's table, derived via immunoSEQ multiplex PCR, lists solely in-frame clones and lacks some. The table includes roughly 150,000 clones, 85% to 90% detected once. Sequencing used peripheral blood. The receptors come from a woman between 65 and 79 years old with acute or convalescent COVID-19.

The rearrangement uses TRBV7-6 and TRBJ2-3, with a possible D match to TRBD1 (6 bases). The V end was cut by 5 bases, the J end by 2 bases, with 17 bases between. CDR1 SGHVS and CDR2 FNYEAQ come from the germline V gene. The CDR3 consists of 16 residues. CDR3 amino acids: CASSPGGRGFTDTQYF. The CDR3 DNA follows: TGTGCCAGCAGCCCCGGTGGCAGGGGTTTCACAGATACGCAGTATTTT.

The V gene is TRBV9, the J gene TRBJ2-1; 7 nucleotides agree with TRBD2. The CDR3 has 13 amino acids. Germline CDR1 is SGDLS and CDR2 is YYNGEE. With 0 bases clipped from V and 10 bases from J, the junction kept 4 bases outside the gene matches. The CDR3 nucleotides are TGTGCCAGCAGCGTAGAGGGAGGGCTCGAGCAGTTCTTC. It specifies CASSVEGGLEQFF.

The J gene is TRBJ1-1, the V gene TRBV18, with D perhaps matching TRBD1 (5 bases). The germline gives CDR1 KGHSH, CDR2 LQKENI. The V end was cut by 6 bases, the J end by 2 bases, with 13 bases between. This CDR3 has 14 amino acids. The CDR3 DNA reads as TGTGCCAGCTCCACCGGGGGGGTAAACACTGAAGCTTTCTTT. Its translation: CASSTGGVNTEAFF.

DNA for the CDR3: TGTGCCAGCAGCCAAGGTACCCGAACGGGACAGCTGGACACTGAAGCTTTCTTT. It specifies CASSQGTRTGQLDTEAFF. The gene calls are TRBV3-1 (or the pseudogene TRBV3-2) and TRBJ1-1, with 7 bases lining up with TRBD1. The CDR3 extends over 18 amino acids. The junction had 14 bases not matched to a gene; V was cut back by 1 base and J by 3 bases. The germline gives CDR1 LGHDT, CDR2 YNNKEL (reference sequence).

The V and J genes are TRBV5-1 and TRBJ2-7; possible D gene TRBD1, 5 bases. The CDR3 length is 13 residues. Per the germline V gene, CDR1 is SGHRS and CDR2 is YFSETQ. With 0 bases removed from V and 4 bases from J, the gap between germline ends came to 8 bases. CDR3 nucleotide sequence: TGCGCCAGCAGCTTGGGACAGAAGTACGAGCAGTACTTC. As protein: CASSLGQKYEQYF.

The V gene is TRBV7-2, the J gene TRBJ2-7, with D possibly TRBD2 on 6 matching bases. V was shortened by 1 base and J by 4 bases, with 14 bases between the two germline ends. The CDR3 is 15 residues long. CDR1 is SGHTA and CDR2 is FQGNSA in the germline V gene. CDR3 sequence (DNA): TGTGCCAGCAGCTTAGTCACTAGCAACCTTTACGAGCAGTACTTC. This sequence encodes CASSLVTSNLYEQYF.

The genes are TRBV2 and TRBJ1-4, with D hard to call. CDR1 is SNHLY and CDR2 is FYNNEI in the germline V gene. The CDR3 is 13 amino acids. V lost 3 bases to trimming and J lost 8 bases, with 10 bases between them. The CDR3 DNA is TGTGCCAGCAGTGACCGGGAGGTCGAAAAACTGTTTTTT. This gives the protein CASSDREVEKLFF.

This rearrangement joins TRBV7-2 to TRBJ1-6; 9 positions agree with TRBD1. Germline V gene sequence: CDR1 SGHTA, CDR2 FQGNSA. The CDR3 has 15 residues. J was trimmed by 10 bases and V by 2 bases; bases with no gene match: 6. The CDR3 loop reads CASSLPGQGVSPLHF. In DNA form, the CDR3 reads TGTGCCAGCAGCTTACCGGGACAGGGAGTCTCACCCCTCCACTTT. Full variable domain (missing parts from reference TRBV7-2 and TRBJ1-6): GAGVSQSPSNKVTEKGKDVELRCDPISGHTALYWYRQSLGQGLEFLIYFQGNSAPDKSGLPSDRFSAERTGGSVSTLTIQRTQQEDSAVYLCASSLPGQGVSPLHFGNGTRLTVT.

The V and J genes are TRBV9 and TRBJ1-2, with 12 positions matching TRBD1. CDR1 is SGDLS, CDR2 YYNGEE, per germline. The CDR3 is 17 amino acids. V lost 6 bases to trimming and J lost 3 bases; unmatched junction nucleotides: 12. DNA for the CDR3: TGTGCCAGCACCCTGACCGGGACAGGGGGCTGGGACTATGGCTACACCTTC. This sequence encodes CASTLTGTGGWDYGYTF.

V and J are TRBV7-9 and TRBJ1-5; D remains ambiguous. The CDR3 is 15 residues long. Germline values: CDR1 SEHNR, CDR2 FQNEAQ (reference sequence). Trimming cost V 1 base and J 4 bases, with 11 bases left between them. CDR3 loop: CASSLGGLRNQPQHF. The CDR3 DNA sequence: TGTGCCAGCAGCTTAGGAGGGTTAAGGAATCAGCCCCAGCATTTT.

This clone appeared a single time. The CDR3 DNA sequence: TGTGCCAGCGAGAGGGGACCTGGGGAGGGAAGGGCGTACACTGAAGCTTTCTTT. Translating it yields CASERGPGEGRAYTEAFF. The gene calls are TRBV2 and TRBJ1-1, with a weak D call TRBD1 (5 bases). The germline V gene encodes CDR1 SNHLY and CDR2 FYNNEI. The CDR3 runs 18 residues. V was shortened by 8 bases and J by 3 bases, with 28 bases between the two germline ends.

The rearrangement links TRBV29-1 to TRBJ2-1; TRBD2 agrees at 13 bases. The CDR3 loop spans 12 amino acids. CDR1 and CDR2 from the germline V gene are SQVTM and ANQGSEA. J was trimmed by 14 bases and V by 7 bases; bases with no gene match: 8. CDR3 nucleotide sequence: TGCAGCGGACTGACTAGCGGGGGGAGGAAGTTCTTC. Its translation is CSGLTSGGRKFF.

The rearrangement joins TRBV10-2 to TRBJ2-1, with a tentative D call TRBD2 (6 bases). V lost 5 bases and J 0 bases, leaving 11 bases between the germline ends. From germline, CDR1 is WSHSY and CDR2 SAAADI. The CDR3 has 15 residues. Here the CDR3 reads CASSLEGPSYNEQFF. In DNA form, the CDR3 reads TGCGCCAGCAGTCTGGAGGGACCCTCCTACAATGAGCAGTTCTTC.

V gene TRBV9 combines with J gene TRBJ2-2; D perhaps matches TRBD1 (6 bases). The CDR3 is 14 residues long. Trimming left V 4 bases short and J 5 bases short, with 12 bases between. Germline CDR1 and CDR2: SGDLS and YYNGEE. The CDR3: CASSLTQGTGELFF. The CDR3 DNA follows: TGTGCCAGCAGCCTGACCCAGGGGACCGGGGAGCTGTTTTTT.

V and J are TRBV6-6 and TRBJ2-7; TRBD1 agrees at 7 bases. J was trimmed by 3 bases and V by 8 bases; bases with no gene match: 7. The germline V gene has CDR1 MNHNY and CDR2 SVGAGI (reference sequence). This CDR3 has 13 residues. The CDR3 sequence: CASRDSQHYEQYF. For the CDR3, the DNA is TGTGCCAGCCGGGACAGTCAACACTACGAGCAGTACTTC.